Below, 3 T cell receptor beta chains from the same sample are listed, as sequenced in a study of low-dose radiotherapy and immunotherapy resistance in tumors. With TRAV- and TRBV-specific primers, first-strand cDNA was made, covering the alpha and beta chains. TCRs underwent roughly 19 PCR cycles of amplification with a constant-region primer and V-primer adapter. TCRdb re-called the reads through MiXCR, storing one row per CDR3 protein. The sample includes roughly 6,000 distinct CDR3 sequences, 60% to 75% of them seen just once. Every receptor here comes from a human donor with advanced metastatic prostate, ovarian, gallbladder or colorectal cancer (not recorded which). This table probably holds off-target reads from a library built for another chain.

The chain combines TRBV3-1 with TRBJ1-3; D remains unclear. The germline V gene encodes CDR1 LGHDT and CDR2 YNNKEL (reference sequence). The ends were cut back, 3 bases at V and 2 bases at J, with 2 bases in the middle. The CDR3 length is 12 residues. The CDR3 region is CASSQTGNTIYF. The CDR3 nucleotides read TGTGCCAGCAGCCAGACTGGAAACACCATATATTTT.

This clonotype has more than one count but fewer than ten. The chain recombines TRBV28 with TRBJ2-7; 8 bases align to TRBD1. With 6 bases clipped from V and 1 base from J, the junction kept 5 bases outside the gene matches. CDR3 length equals 14 residues. From germline, CDR1 is MDHEN and CDR2 SYDVKM. CDR3 in amino acids: CASSGTGNSYEQYF. The CDR3 nucleotides are TGTGCCAGCAGCGGGACAGGCAATTCCTACGAGCAGTACTTC.

V is TRBV2 and J is TRBJ2-7, with D possibly TRBD1 on 5 matching bases. V lost 2 bases and J lost 3, with 17 bases in between. CDR3 length: 16 amino acids. Germline CDR1 SNHLY, CDR2 FYNNEI. CDR3: CASSEIGAGSVYEQYF. For the CDR3, the DNA is TGTGCCAGCAGTGAAATAGGGGCAGGGTCTGTCTACGAGCAGTACTTC. Full variable domain (rest looked up from reference TRBV2 and TRBJ2-7): EPEVTQTPSHQVTQMGQEVILRCVPISNHLYFYWYRQILGQKVEFLVSFYNNEISEKSEIFDDQFSVERPDGSNFTLKIRSTKLEDSAMYFCASSEIGAGSVYEQYFGPGTRLTVT.